The rows below give T cell receptor beta chains drawn from one sample of a study of post-analysis software for immune sequencing data. Via MiXCR, TCRdb re-called the PCR reads, giving one row per CDR3 protein. The sample lists a few hundred thousand distinct CDR3 sequences, around 33% occurring once. Sequenced material: blood. These receptor sequences come from a girl between 5 and 17 years old with multiple sclerosis. Each CDR3 is given with its conserved first and last residue. D genes are given only for firm matches. Where a row states a size, it is once, few, many or the class of an expanded clone; other rows omit it.

d_gene | j_gene | len | v_gene | abundance | CDR3aa | CDR3nt
TRBD1 | TRBJ2-1 | 15 | TRBV9 | NA | CASSAGQGDYNEQFF | TGTGCCAGCAGCGCCGGACAGGGGGACTACAATGAGCAGTTCTTC
TRBD2 | TRBJ2-5 | 14 | TRBV7-9 | few | CASSGTRHQETQYF | TGTGCCAGCAGCGGGACTAGGCACCAAGAGACCCAGTACTTC
NA | TRBJ2-7 | 14 | TRBV12-3/TRBV12-4 | NA | CASSPDSPFYEQYF | TGTGCCAGCAGCCCGGACTCCCCCTTCTACGAGCAGTACTTC
NA | TRBJ2-6 | 15 | TRBV6-6 | NA | CASSYSDSGANVLTF | TGTGCCAGCAGTTATTCCGACTCTGGGGCCAACGTCCTGACTTTC
TRBD2 | TRBJ2-7 | 12 | TRBV20-1 | NA | CSAVGLEYEQYF | TGCAGTGCGGTGGGACTAGAATACGAGCAGTACTTC
NA | TRBJ2-1 | 11 | TRBV7-9 | few | CASIDRIEQFF | TGTGCCAGCATCGACCGCATTGAGCAGTTCTTC
TRBD2 | TRBJ2-3 | 16 | TRBV20-1 | NA | CSAREGLAGAQDTQYF | TGCAGTGCTAGAGAGGGGCTAGCGGGGGCCCAAGATACGCAGTATTTT
TRBD1 | TRBJ2-7 | 15 | TRBV7-8 | NA | CASSSTRDRPYEQYF | TGTGCCAGCAGCTCCACCCGGGACAGACCCTACGAGCAGTACTTC
TRBD1 | TRBJ2-1 | 16 | TRBV6-1 | NA | CASSEAVGQGYNEQFF | TGTGCCAGCAGTGAAGCCGTGGGACAGGGGTACAATGAGCAGTTCTTC
NA | TRBJ2-1 | 15 | TRBV12-3/TRBV12-4 | NA | CASSPTGQPYNEQFF | TGTGCCAGCAGCCCCACAGGGCAACCCTACAATGAGCAGTTCTTC
NA | TRBJ2-7 | 12 | TRBV20-1 | few | CSARGGRYGQYF | TGCAGTGCAAGGGGGGGTCGGTACGGGCAGTACTTC
TRBD2 | TRBJ2-3 | 15 | TRBV11-2 | NA | CASSSQRGATDTQYF | TGTGCCAGCAGCTCCCAGCGGGGGGCCACAGATACGCAGTATTTT
TRBD1 | TRBJ1-5 | 14 | TRBV9 | few | CASSVETGDQPQHF | TGTGCCAGCAGCGTAGAGACAGGGGATCAGCCCCAGCATTTT
NA | TRBJ2-3 | 16 | TRBV6-1 | once | CATLEVRGTNTDTQYF | TGTGCCACCCTGGAGGTCCGGGGGACAAACACAGATACGCAGTATTTT
NA | TRBJ2-1 | 15 | TRBV7-9 | NA | CTSSLVSGALDEQFF | TGTACCAGCAGCTTAGTGTCGGGGGCTCTCGATGAGCAGTTCTTC
NA | TRBJ1-2 | 12 | TRBV7-9 | many | CASSPPHHGYTF | TGTGCCAGCAGCCCTCCACACCATGGCTACACCTTC
TRBD1 | TRBJ1-1 | 14 | TRBV18 | NA | CASSRDSGNTEAFF | TGTGCCAGCTCCAGGGACAGTGGGAACACTGAAGCTTTCTTT
NA | TRBJ1-5 | 15 | TRBV6-5 | NA | CASSQFKWGNQPQHF | TGTGCCAGCAGCCAATTCAAATGGGGAAATCAGCCCCAGCATTTT
TRBD1 | TRBJ2-5 | 14 | TRBV12-5 | few | CASGPGTVQETQYF | TGTGCTAGTGGCCCCGGGACAGTTCAAGAGACCCAGTACTTC
TRBD1 | TRBJ2-2 | 14 | TRBV7-3 | NA | CASRQGANTGELFF | TGTGCCAGCAGACAGGGGGCAAACACCGGGGAGCTGTTTTTT
NA | TRBJ2-7 | 16 | TRBV5-1 | few | CASSPYPGQPSYEQYF | TGCGCCAGCAGCCCCTACCCCGGACAGCCAAGCTACGAGCAGTACTTC
TRBD2 | TRBJ2-7 | 15 | TRBV7-3 | NA | CASSLYGTSGYEQYF | TGTGCCAGCAGCTTATATGGGACTAGCGGGTACGAGCAGTACTTC
NA | TRBJ2-1 | 13 | TRBV5-1 | NA | CASSEITYNEQFF | TGCGCCAGCAGTGAGATAACCTACAATGAGCAGTTCTTC
TRBD1 | TRBJ1-1 | 16 | TRBV7-9 | NA | CASSPPGQGADTEAFF | TGTGCCAGCAGCCCTCCGGGACAGGGGGCCGACACTGAAGCTTTCTTT
NA | TRBJ2-1 | 16 | TRBV5-4 | NA | CASSLTAGPAYNEQFF | TGTGCCAGCAGCTTGACCGCGGGACCGGCTTACAATGAGCAGTTCTTC
NA | TRBJ2-7 | 14 | TRBV20-1 | few | CSAITGTRSYEQYF | TGCAGTGCTATAACAGGGACTCGGTCCTACGAGCAGTACTTC
NA | TRBJ1-5 | 16 | TRBV12-3/TRBV12-4 | few | CASTTGYGYSNQPQHF | TGTGCCAGCACCACCGGGTATGGGTATAGCAATCAGCCCCAGCATTTT
TRBD1 | TRBJ1-2 | 16 | TRBV15 | NA | CATSRGSGGVSYGYTF | TGTGCCACCAGCAGGGGGTCAGGGGGCGTAAGCTATGGCTACACCTTC